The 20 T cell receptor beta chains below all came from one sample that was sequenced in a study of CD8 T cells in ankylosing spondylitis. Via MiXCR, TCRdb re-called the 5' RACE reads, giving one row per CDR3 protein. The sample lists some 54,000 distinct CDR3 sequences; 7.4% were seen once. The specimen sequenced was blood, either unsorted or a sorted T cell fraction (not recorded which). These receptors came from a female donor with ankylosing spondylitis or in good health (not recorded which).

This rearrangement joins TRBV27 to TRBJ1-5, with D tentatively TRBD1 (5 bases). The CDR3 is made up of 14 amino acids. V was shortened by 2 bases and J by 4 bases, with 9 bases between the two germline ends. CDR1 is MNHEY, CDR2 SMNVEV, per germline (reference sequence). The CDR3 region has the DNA TGTGCCAGCAGTTTACGGCAGGGTAATCAGCCCCAGCATTTT. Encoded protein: CASSLRQGNQPQHF.

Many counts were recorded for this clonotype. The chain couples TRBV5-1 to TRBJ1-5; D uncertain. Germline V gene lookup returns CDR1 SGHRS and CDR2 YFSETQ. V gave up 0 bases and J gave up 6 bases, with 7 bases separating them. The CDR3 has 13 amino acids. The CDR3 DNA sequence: TGCGCCAGCAGCTTGGACGGAGGTCAGCCCCAGCATTTT. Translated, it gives CASSLDGGQPQHF.

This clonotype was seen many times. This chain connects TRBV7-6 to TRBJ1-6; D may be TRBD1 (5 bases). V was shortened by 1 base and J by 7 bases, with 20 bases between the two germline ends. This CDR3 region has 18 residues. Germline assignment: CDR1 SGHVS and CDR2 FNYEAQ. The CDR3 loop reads CASSLVGQASGLNSPLHF. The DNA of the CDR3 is TGTGCCAGCAGCTTAGTGGGGCAGGCATCGGGATTGAATTCACCCCTCCACTTT.

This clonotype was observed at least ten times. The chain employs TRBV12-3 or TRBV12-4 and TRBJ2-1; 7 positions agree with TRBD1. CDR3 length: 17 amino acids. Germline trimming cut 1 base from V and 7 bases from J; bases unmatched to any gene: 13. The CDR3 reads CASSLVLGGALGNEQFF. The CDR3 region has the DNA TGTGCCAGCAGTTTAGTCCTAGGGGGCGCCCTAGGGAATGAGCAGTTCTTC.

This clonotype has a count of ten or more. In DNA form, the CDR3 reads TGCGCCAGCAGCTTGGGGCAGGGGGCGATTCCTGGCTACACCTTC. Translating gives CASSLGQGAIPGYTF. The chain recombines TRBV5-1 with TRBJ1-2, with 8 bases aligning to TRBD1. The CDR3 runs to 15 residues. V was clipped by 0 bases and J by 7 bases; unmatched bases: 8. CDR1 and CDR2 (germline): SGHRS, YFSETQ.

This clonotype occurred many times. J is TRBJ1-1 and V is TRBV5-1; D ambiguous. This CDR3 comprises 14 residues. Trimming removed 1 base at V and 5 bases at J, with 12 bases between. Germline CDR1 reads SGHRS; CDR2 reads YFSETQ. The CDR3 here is CASSLWTKETEAFF. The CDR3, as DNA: TGCGCCAGCAGCTTGTGGACCAAAGAGACTGAAGCTTTCTTT.

The CDR3 reads CSATPGTGVYGYTF. CDR3 bases: TGCAGCGCCACCCCCGGGACAGGGGTTTATGGCTACACCTTC. This chain joins TRBV29-1 and TRBJ1-2, with 10 bases that match TRBD1. The CDR3 runs 14 residues. Per the germline V gene, CDR1 is SQVTM and CDR2 is ANQGSEA. V trimming: 7 bases; J trimming: 5 bases; junction bases outside the gene matches: 10.

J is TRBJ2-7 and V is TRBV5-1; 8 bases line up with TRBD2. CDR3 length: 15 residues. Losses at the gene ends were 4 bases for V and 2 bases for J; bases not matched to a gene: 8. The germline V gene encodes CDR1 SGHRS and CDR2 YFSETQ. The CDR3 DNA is TGCGCCAGCAGCCCGGGGGGGACGGAAGCCTACGAGCAGTACGTC. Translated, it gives CASSPGGTEAYEQYV.

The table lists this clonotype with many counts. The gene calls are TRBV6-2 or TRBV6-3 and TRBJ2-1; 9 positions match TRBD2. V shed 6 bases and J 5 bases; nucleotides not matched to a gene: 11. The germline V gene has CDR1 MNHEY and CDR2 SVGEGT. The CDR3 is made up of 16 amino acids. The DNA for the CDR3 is TGTGCCAGCAGCCCACGAGGGACTAGCCGGAACAATGAGCAGTTCTTC. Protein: CASSPRGTSRNNEQFF.

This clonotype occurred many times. For the CDR3, the DNA is TGCGCCAGCAGCACCATAGGGGGAATCGGGGAGCAGTACTTC. Protein product: CASSTIGGIGEQYF. This sequence joins TRBV5-1 and TRBJ2-7; D possibly corresponds to TRBD1 (6 bases). Trimming left V 4 bases short and J 7 bases short, with 18 bases between. CDR3 length equals 14 residues. Germline V gene data show CDR1 as SGHRS and CDR2 as YFSETQ. The whole variable domain, filled in from reference TRBV5-1 and TRBJ2-7, reads KAGVTQTPRYLIKTRGQQVTLSCSPISGHRSVSWYQQTPGQGLQFLFEYFSETQRNKGNFPGRFSGRQFSNSRSEMNVSTLELGDSALYLCASSTIGGIGEQYFGPGTRLTVT.

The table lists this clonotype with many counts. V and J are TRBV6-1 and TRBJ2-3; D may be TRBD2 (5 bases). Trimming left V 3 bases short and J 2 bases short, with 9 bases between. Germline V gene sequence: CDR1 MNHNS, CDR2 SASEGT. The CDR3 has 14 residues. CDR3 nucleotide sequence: TGTGCCAGCAGTGAGGACTCGATCACAGATACGCAGTATTTT. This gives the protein CASSEDSITDTQYF.

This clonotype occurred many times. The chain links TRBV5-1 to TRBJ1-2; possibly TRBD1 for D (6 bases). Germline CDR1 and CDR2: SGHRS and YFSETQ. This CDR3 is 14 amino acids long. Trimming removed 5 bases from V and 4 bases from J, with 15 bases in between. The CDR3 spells CASRSKGEVYGYTF. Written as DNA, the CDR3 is TGCGCCAGCAGGTCGAAGGGGGAGGTCTATGGCTACACCTTC.

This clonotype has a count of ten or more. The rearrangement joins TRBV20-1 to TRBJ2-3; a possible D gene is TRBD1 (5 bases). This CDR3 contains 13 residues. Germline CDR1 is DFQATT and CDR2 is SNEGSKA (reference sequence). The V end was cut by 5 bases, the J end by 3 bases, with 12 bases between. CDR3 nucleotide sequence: TGCAGTGCTCCTAAAAAGGGGACAGATACGCAGTATTTT. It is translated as CSAPKKGTDTQYF.

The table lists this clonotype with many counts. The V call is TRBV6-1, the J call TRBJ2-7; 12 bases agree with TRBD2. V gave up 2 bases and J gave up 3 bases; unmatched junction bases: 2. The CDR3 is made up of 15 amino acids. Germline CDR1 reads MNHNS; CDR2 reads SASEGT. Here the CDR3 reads CASSELLAGGYEQYV. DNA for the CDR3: TGTGCCAGCAGTGAACTACTAGCGGGGGGCTACGAGCAGTACGTC.

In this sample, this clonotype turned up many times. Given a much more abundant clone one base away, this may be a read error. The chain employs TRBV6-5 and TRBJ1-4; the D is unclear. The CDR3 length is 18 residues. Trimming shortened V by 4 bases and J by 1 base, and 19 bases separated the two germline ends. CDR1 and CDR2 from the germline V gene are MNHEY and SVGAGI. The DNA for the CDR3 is TGTGCCAGCAGTTCCCCCCACTCGCCGACGGGAACTAATGAAAAACTGTTTTTT. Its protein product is CASSSPHSPTGTNEKLFF.

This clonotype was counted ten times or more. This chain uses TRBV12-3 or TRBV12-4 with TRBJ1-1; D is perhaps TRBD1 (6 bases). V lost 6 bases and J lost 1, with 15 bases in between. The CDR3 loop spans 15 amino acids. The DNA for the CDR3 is TGTGCCAGCAGCCCCGGGGGGCTCGGGAACACTGAAGCTTTCTTT. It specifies CASSPGGLGNTEAFF.

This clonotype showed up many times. CDR3 DNA sequence: TGTGCCACAGAACCTAGCGGGGGTGCTACCATCAATGAGCAGTTCTTC. Translated: CATEPSGGATINEQFF. The chain employs TRBV10-3 and TRBJ2-1; the match to TRBD2 covers 10 bases. V shed 10 bases and J 6 bases; nucleotides not matched to a gene: 15. Germline V gene sequence: CDR1 ENHRY, CDR2 SYGVKD. The CDR3 loop spans 16 amino acids.

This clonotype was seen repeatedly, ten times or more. CDR3 in amino acids: CAISEGGRLNTEAFF. CDR3 DNA: TGTGCCATCAGTGAAGGGGGGCGGCTGAACACTGAAGCTTTCTTT. The chain joins TRBV10-3 to TRBJ1-1, with D maybe TRBD1 (6 bases). CDR3 length: 15 residues. The germline V gene encodes CDR1 ENHRY and CDR2 SYGVKD. Trimming removed 3 bases at V and 0 bases at J, with 11 bases between.

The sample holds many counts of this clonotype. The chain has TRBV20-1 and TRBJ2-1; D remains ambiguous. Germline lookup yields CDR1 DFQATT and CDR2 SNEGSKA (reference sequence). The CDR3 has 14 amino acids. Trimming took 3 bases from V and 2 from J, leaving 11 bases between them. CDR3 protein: CSASPAHTYNEQFF. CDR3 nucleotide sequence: TGCAGTGCTAGTCCTGCACATACCTACAATGAGCAGTTCTTC.

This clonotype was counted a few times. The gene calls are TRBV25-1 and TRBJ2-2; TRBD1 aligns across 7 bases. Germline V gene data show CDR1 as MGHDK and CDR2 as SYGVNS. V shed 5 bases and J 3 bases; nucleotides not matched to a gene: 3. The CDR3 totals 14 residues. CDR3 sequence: CASSSDRDTGELFF. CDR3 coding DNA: TGTGCCAGCAGTAGCGACAGGGACACCGGGGAGCTGTTTTTT.